These 11 T cell receptor beta chains were sequenced from one sample in a study of spatial heterogeneity in lung cancer. Time point given: sample taken at primary tumor resection. Tumor, nontumor lung or frozen PBMC supplied whole RNA that was sequenced unsorted. A single record per CDR3 protein comes from TCRdb applying MiXCR to the 5' RACE reads. This sample has about 10,000 distinct CDR3 sequences; 3.5% to 4% occur once, and the top ten carry under 9%. This specimen was normal lung tissue next to the tumor, taken at surgery. These receptors were collected from a male donor with early-stage non-small cell lung cancer.

Within the sample, this clonotype is medium-sized. Little can be read into the size of this beta chain, an off-target read in a library designed for alpha chains. The chain links TRBV7-9 to TRBJ2-3, with D unresolved. From germline, CDR1 is SEHNR and CDR2 FQNEAQ (reference sequence). The CDR3 totals 15 residues. Trimming removed 2 bases at V and 3 bases at J, with 12 bases between. The CDR3 loop reads CASSLLESATDTQYF. The CDR3 DNA reads TGTGCCAGCAGCTTATTAGAGTCGGCGACAGATACGCAGTATTTT.

This clonotype counts as medium-sized. For a library built for alpha chains, this beta chain is a stray read; little rests on its size. V and J are TRBV20-1 and TRBJ2-2, with D possibly matching TRBD1 (6 bases). Trimming cost V 3 bases and J 4 bases, with 15 bases left between them. Germline V gene lookup returns CDR1 DFQATT and CDR2 SNEGSKA (reference sequence). The CDR3 is 15 residues long. Here the CDR3 reads CSASLGAHATGELFF. Written as DNA, the CDR3 is TGCAGTGCTAGTTTGGGGGCCCACGCCACCGGGGAGCTGTTTTTT.

At least ten counts were recorded for this clonotype. This beta chain represents an off-target read in a library built for alpha chains; its size is of limited meaning. V is TRBV20-1 and J is TRBJ1-4; TRBD1 is a possible D gene (6 bases). Germline V CDR1 and CDR2: DFQATT, SNEGSKA (reference sequence). The ends were cut back, 8 bases at V and 3 bases at J, with 19 bases in the middle. The CDR3 runs 15 residues. CDR3 DNA: TGCAGTTCACGCCCCTTCGACAGGCCTAATGAAAAACTGTTTTTT. It codes for CSSRPFDRPNEKLFF.

This clonotype was detected ten times or more. Little can be read into the size of this beta chain, an off-target read in a library designed for alpha chains. The V call is TRBV7-2, the J call TRBJ2-1, with D possibly being TRBD1 (5 bases). Germline V gene lookup returns CDR1 SGHTA and CDR2 FQGNSA. Trimming left V 5 bases short and J 3 bases short, with 8 bases between. The CDR3 consists of 13 residues. The CDR3 loop reads CASSRQYYNEQFF. CDR3 DNA: TGTGCCAGCAGCCGACAGTACTACAATGAGCAGTTCTTC.

This clonotype counts as medium-sized. This beta chain slipped into a library made for alpha chains as a stray read, so its size is not meaningful. The rearrangement joins TRBV7-8 to TRBJ1-2, with D tentatively TRBD1 (6 bases). The length of the CDR3 is 18 residues. In germline, CDR1 is SGHVS, CDR2 FQNEAQ. V shed 2 bases and J shed 0 bases, with 19 bases lying between them. Here the CDR3 reads CASSLSDRRMASNYGYTF. The CDR3, as DNA: TGTGCCAGCAGCTTATCGGACAGAAGGATGGCCTCTAACTATGGCTACACCTTC.

The table lists this clonotype with many counts. Since it is a stray read in a library aimed at alpha chains, this beta chain has a size that is not meaningful. V usage is TRBV2 and J usage is TRBJ2-3, with D perhaps matching TRBD1 or TRBD2 (5 bases each). The V gene's germline CDR1 is SNHLY and CDR2 FYNNEI. V was trimmed by 4 bases and J by 3 bases, leaving 14 bases between them. The CDR3 length is 15 residues. The CDR3 loop is CASSGGAIGTDTQYF. The CDR3 coding sequence is TGTGCCAGCAGTGGAGGGGCAATAGGGACAGATACGCAGTATTTT.

This clonotype appeared many times. This beta chain is a stray sequence in a library constructed for alpha chains; its clone size is not meaningful. This sequence joins TRBV27 and TRBJ2-7; D possibly corresponds to TRBD2 (7 bases). V was clipped by 3 bases and J by 4 bases, with 16 bases between them. This CDR3 region has 15 residues. Germline values: CDR1 MNHEY, CDR2 SMNVEV (reference sequence). The CDR3: CASSLAPGGLYEQYF. DNA of the CDR3: TGTGCCAGCAGTTTGGCCCCCGGGGGGCTGTACGAGCAGTACTTC.

This clonotype showed up many times. A library prepared for alpha chains yielded this beta chain as an off-target read; its size is of little meaning. The V call is TRBV12-3 or TRBV12-4, the J call TRBJ1-3; D remains ambiguous. Trimming left V 5 bases short and J 7 bases short, with 9 bases between. CDR3 length equals 12 residues. The CDR3 coding sequence is TGTGCCAGCAGTCAAGCCCCGAACACCATATATTTT. Amino acid sequence: CASSQAPNTIYF.

Comment on this clonotype: In a library made to pick up alpha chains, this beta chain is a stray read with a size that means little. The gene calls are TRBV18 and TRBJ2-1; D is unclear. This CDR3 has 11 residues. Deletions cut 3 bases from V and 11 bases from J, with 8 bases between. The V gene's germline CDR1 is KGHSH and CDR2 LQKENI. CDR3 in amino acids: CASSPERQQFF. In DNA, the CDR3 is TGTGCCAGCTCACCCGAGCGTCAGCAGTTCTTC.

This clonotype was counted at least ten times. This beta chain is a stray sequence in a library constructed for alpha chains; its clone size is not meaningful. This sequence joins TRBV20-1 and TRBJ2-1; D not certain. Deletions cut 3 bases from V and 8 bases from J, with 23 bases between. This CDR3 comprises 16 residues. CDR1 is DFQATT, CDR2 SNEGSKA, per germline (reference sequence). Here the CDR3 DNA reads TGCAGTGCTAGGTCCTACGACGGTAGTAGTCGGGATGAGCAGTTCTTC. Its protein is CSARSYDGSSRDEQFF.

This clonotype was counted at least ten times. Little can be read into the size of this beta chain, an off-target read in a library designed for alpha chains. The rearrangement uses TRBV10-3 and TRBJ2-1, with a weak D call TRBD1 (5 bases). The CDR3 is 13 residues long. CDR1 is ENHRY, CDR2 SYGVKD, per germline. V was cut by 8 bases and J by 5 bases, with 13 bases left in between. Written as DNA, the CDR3 is TGTGCCATCTCCAGGGAAGGGGACAATGAGCAGTTCTTC. Translating it yields CAISREGDNEQFF.